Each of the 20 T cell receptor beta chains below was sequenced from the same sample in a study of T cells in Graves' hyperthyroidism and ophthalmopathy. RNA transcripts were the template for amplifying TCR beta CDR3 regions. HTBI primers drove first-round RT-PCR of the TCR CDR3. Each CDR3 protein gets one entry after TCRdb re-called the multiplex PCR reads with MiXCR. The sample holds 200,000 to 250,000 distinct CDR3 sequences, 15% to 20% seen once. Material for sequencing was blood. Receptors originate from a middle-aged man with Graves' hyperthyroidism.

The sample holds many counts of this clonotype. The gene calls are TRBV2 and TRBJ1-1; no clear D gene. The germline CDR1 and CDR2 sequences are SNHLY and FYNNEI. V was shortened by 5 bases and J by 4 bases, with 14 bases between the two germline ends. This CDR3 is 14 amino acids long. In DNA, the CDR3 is TGTGCCAGCAGTCCCCCTTTCCACACCACTGAAGCTTTCTTT. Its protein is CASSPPFHTTEAFF.

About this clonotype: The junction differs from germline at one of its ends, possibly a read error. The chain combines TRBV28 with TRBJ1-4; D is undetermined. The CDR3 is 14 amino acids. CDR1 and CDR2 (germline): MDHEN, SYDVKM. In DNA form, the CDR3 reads TGTTCCAGCAGACCTTCAGGCGCTAATGAAAAACTGTTTTTT. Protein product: CSSRPSGANEKLFF.

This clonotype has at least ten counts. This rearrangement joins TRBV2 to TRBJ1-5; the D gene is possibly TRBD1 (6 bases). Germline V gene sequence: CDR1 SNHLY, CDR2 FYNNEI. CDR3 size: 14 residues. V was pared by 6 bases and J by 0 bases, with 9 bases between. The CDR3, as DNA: TGTGCCAGCAGGCGGGACATTAGCAATCAGCCCCAGCATTTT. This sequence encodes CASRRDISNQPQHF.

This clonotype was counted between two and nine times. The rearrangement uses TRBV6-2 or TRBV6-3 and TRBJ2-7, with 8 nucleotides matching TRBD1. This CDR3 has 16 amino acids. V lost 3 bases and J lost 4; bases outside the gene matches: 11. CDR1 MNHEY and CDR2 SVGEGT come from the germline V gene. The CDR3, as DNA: TGTGCCAGCAGTTATATAGGACAGGGAGGAGAATACGAGCAGTACTTC. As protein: CASSYIGQGGEYEQYF.

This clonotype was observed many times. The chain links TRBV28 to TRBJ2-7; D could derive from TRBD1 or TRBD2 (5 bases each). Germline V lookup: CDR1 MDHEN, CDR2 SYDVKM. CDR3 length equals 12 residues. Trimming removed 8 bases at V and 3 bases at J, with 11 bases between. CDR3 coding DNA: TGTGCCAGCGGGTCGGGGCTCTACGAGCAGTACTTC. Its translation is CASGSGLYEQYF. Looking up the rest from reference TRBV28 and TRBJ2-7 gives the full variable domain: DVKVTQSSRYLVKRTGEKVFLECVQDMDHENMFWYRQDPGLGLRLIYFSYDVKMKEKGDIPEGYSVSREKKERFSLILESASTNQTSMYLCASGSGLYEQYFGPGTRLTVT.

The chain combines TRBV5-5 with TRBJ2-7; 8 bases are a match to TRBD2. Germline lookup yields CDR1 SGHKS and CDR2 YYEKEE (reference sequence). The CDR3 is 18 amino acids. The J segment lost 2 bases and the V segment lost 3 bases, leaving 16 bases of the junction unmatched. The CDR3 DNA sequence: TGTGCCAGCAGCTGGACGTCGGGACTAGAGCATAACACCTACGAGCAGTACTTC. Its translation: CASSWTSGLEHNTYEQYF.

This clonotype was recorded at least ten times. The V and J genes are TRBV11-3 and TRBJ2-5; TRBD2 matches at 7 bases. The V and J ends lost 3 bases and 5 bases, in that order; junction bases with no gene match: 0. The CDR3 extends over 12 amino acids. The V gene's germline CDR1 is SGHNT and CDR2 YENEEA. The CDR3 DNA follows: TGTGCCAGCAGCTTGCGGGAGGAGACCCAGTACTTC. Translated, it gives CASSLREETQYF.

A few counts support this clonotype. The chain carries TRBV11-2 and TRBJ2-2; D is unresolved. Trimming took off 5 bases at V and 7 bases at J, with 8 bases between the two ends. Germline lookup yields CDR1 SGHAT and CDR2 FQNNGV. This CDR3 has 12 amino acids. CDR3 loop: CASSRYGGELFF. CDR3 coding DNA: TGTGCCAGCAGCAGATACGGCGGGGAGCTGTTTTTT.

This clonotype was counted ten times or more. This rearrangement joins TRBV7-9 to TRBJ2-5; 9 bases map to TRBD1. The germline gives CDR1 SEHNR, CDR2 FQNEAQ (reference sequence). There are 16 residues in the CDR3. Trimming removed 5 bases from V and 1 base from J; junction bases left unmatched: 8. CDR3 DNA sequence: TGTGCCAGCAGCCCCGGGACAGGGATGAGCCAAGAGACCCAGTACTTC. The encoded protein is CASSPGTGMSQETQYF.

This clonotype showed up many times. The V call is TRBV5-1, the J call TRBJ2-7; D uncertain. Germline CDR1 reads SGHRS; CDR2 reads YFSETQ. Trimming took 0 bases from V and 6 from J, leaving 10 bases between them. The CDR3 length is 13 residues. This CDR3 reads CASSLVPQGEQYF. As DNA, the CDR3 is TGCGCCAGCAGCTTGGTCCCCCAAGGCGAGCAGTACTTC. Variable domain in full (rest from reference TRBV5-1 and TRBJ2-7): KAGVTQTPRYLIKTRGQQVTLSCSPISGHRSVSWYQQTPGQGLQFLFEYFSETQRNKGNFPGRFSGRQFSNSRSEMNVSTLELGDSALYLCASSLVPQGEQYFGPGTRLTVT.

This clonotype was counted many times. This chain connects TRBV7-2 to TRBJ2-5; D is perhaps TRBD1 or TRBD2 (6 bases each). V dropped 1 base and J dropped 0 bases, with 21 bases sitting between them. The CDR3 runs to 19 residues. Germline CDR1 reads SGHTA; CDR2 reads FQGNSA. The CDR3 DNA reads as TGTGCCAGCAGCTTAGGGTCGGGGGCCTCCCTTGTCTACCAAGAGACCCAGTACTTC. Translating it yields CASSLGSGASLVYQETQYF.

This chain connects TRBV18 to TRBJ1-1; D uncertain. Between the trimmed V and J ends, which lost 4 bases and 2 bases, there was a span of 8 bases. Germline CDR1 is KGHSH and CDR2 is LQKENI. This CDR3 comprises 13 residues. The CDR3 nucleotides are TGTGCCAGCTCACGGACCTTTAACACTGAAGCTTTCTTT. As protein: CASSRTFNTEAFF.

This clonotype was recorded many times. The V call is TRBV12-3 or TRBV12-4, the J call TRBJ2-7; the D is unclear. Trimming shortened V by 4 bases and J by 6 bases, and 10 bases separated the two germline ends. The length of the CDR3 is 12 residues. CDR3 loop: CASSSPPGEQYF. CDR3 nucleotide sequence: TGTGCCAGCAGTTCCCCTCCAGGCGAGCAGTACTTC.

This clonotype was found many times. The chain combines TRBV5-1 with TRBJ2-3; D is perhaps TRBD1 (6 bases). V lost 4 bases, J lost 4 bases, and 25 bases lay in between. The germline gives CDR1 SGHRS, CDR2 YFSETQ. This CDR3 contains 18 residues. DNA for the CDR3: TGCGCCAGCAGCCGAGGCCCTACAGGGTTTGGGCGGGCAGATACGCAGTATTTT. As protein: CASSRGPTGFGRADTQYF.

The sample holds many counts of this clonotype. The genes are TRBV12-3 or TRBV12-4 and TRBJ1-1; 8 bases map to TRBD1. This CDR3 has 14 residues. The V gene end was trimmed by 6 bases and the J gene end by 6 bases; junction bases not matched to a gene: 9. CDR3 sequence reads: CASRSPDRVAEAFF. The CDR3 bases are TGTGCCAGCAGAAGCCCGGACAGGGTGGCTGAAGCTTTCTTT.

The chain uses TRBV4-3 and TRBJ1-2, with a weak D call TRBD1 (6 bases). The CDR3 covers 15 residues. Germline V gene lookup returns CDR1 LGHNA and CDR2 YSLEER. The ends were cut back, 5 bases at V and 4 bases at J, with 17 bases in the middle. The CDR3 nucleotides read TGCGCCAGCAGCGTAAACAGGGTCGTCGTCTATGGCTACACCTTC. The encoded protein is CASSVNRVVVYGYTF.

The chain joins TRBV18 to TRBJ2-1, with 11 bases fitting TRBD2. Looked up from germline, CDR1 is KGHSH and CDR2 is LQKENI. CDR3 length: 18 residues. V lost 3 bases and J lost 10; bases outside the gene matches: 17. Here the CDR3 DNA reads TGTGCCAGCTCACCGATTATAGCGGGAGGGCCTAGGTTGAGCGAGCAGTTCTTC. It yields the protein CASSPIIAGGPRLSEQFF.

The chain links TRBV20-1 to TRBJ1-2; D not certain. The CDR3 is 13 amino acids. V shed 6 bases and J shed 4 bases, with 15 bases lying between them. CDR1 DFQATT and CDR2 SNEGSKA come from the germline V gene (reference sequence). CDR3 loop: CSAERNEGYGYTF. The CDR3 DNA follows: TGCAGTGCGGAGAGGAACGAAGGCTATGGCTACACCTTC.

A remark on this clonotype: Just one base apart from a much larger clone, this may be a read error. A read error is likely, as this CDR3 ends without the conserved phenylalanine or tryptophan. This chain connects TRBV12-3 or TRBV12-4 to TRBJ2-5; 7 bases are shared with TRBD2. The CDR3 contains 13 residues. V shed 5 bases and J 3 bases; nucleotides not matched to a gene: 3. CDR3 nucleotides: TGTGCCAGCAGTAGCGGGACGGAAGAGACCCAGTACTCC. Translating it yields CASSSGTEETQYS.

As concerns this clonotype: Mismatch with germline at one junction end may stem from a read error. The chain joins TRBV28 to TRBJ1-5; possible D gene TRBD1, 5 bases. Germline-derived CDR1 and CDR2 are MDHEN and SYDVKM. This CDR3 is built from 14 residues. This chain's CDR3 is CANSMGREGQPQHF. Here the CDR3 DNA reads TGTGCCAACAGTATGGGCAGGGAAGGTCAGCCCCAGCATTTT.